The 20 T cell receptor beta chains below all came from one sample that was sequenced in a study of blood T cell repertoires in COVID-19. Using immunoSEQ multiplex PCR, the repertoire was profiled, and TCRdb retains in-frame clones only, with some absent. The sample contains under 300,000 clones, around 83% of which appear only once. Sequences were obtained from peripheral blood. The receptors were gathered from a man in his forties or fifties who had recovered from COVID-19.

The chain combines TRBV5-5 with TRBJ1-3; TRBD1 aligns across 11 bases. The CDR3 spans 17 residues. J gave up 3 bases and V 4 bases, and 9 bases lay outside the gene matches. Germline V gene sequence: CDR1 SGHKS, CDR2 YYEKEE (reference sequence). The CDR3 here is CASSIRTGGLIGNTIYF. As DNA, the CDR3 is TGTGCCAGCAGCATTCGGACAGGGGGCTTGATTGGAAACACCATATATTTT.

V is TRBV19 and J is TRBJ2-5, with D perhaps matching TRBD2 (6 bases). Germline CDR1 and CDR2: LNHDA and SQIVND (reference sequence). Trimming took off 7 bases at V and 5 bases at J, with 14 bases between the two ends. There are 13 residues in the CDR3. CDR3: CASNPGVGETQYF. The CDR3 DNA follows: TGTGCCAGTAATCCGGGAGTAGGGGAGACCCAGTACTTC.

A single count supports this clone. This rearrangement joins TRBV4-1 to TRBJ1-1; unclear D gene. CDR3 size: 15 residues. Trimming removed 1 base from V and 1 base from J, with 10 bases in between. Germline V gene lookup returns CDR1 MGHRA and CDR2 YSYEKL. This CDR3 reads CASSQASRQNTEAFF. For the CDR3, the DNA is TGCGCCAGCAGCCAAGCCTCCCGACAGAACACTGAAGCTTTCTTT.

This chain joins TRBV11-3 and TRBJ2-7; 9 nucleotides line up with TRBD1. The CDR3 length is 16 residues. The V segment lost 4 bases and the J segment 3 bases; nucleotides outside the gene matches: 10. Looked up from germline, CDR1 is SGHNT and CDR2 is YENEEA. The CDR3 spells CASSSPGQGKFYEQYF. CDR3 nucleotide sequence: TGTGCCAGCAGCTCCCCCGGACAGGGGAAGTTCTACGAGCAGTACTTC.

The rearrangement joins TRBV18 to TRBJ1-6; D gene uncertain. CDR1 KGHSH and CDR2 LQKENI come from the germline V gene. The CDR3 extends over 15 amino acids. V lost 2 bases to trimming and J lost 2 bases, with 7 bases between them. In nucleotides, the CDR3 is TGTGCCAGCTCACCAGGGAGAACCTATAATTCACCCCTCCACTTT. It yields the protein CASSPGRTYNSPLHF.

This clone was picked up one time. The chain uses TRBV4-3 and TRBJ2-3; 8 bases agree with TRBD2. Looked up from germline, CDR1 is LGHNA and CDR2 is YSLEER. J lost 6 bases, V lost 0 bases, and 11 bases had no gene match. This CDR3 region has 17 residues. CDR3 DNA: TGCGCCAGCAGCCAAGATCTCCCAGCGGGAGAGCCCGATACGCAGTATTTT. Residues: CASSQDLPAGEPDTQYF.

The CDR3 DNA is TGTGCCACCGAGGGAAGCGGAGCGGGGTGGAACACCGGGGAGCTGTTTTTT. Amino acid sequence: CATEGSGAGWNTGELFF. J is TRBJ2-2 and V is TRBV19; the match to TRBD2 covers 7 bases. The germline V gene has CDR1 LNHDA and CDR2 SQIVND (reference sequence). This CDR3 contains 17 residues. The junction had 15 bases not matched to a gene; V was cut back by 10 bases and J by 1 base.

V gene TRBV7-8 combines with J gene TRBJ2-1; weak D call: TRBD1 (6 bases). Germline-derived CDR1 and CDR2 are SGHVS and FQNEAQ. The CDR3 totals 15 residues. Trimming took 5 bases from V and 1 from J, leaving 12 bases between them. The CDR3 is CASSRQAGSYNEQFF. The CDR3 DNA sequence: TGTGCCAGCAGCCGACAGGCGGGTTCCTACAATGAGCAGTTCTTC. The full variable domain, with the rest looked up from reference TRBV7-8 and TRBJ2-1, is GAGVSQSPRYKVAKRGQDVALRCDPISGHVSLFWYQQALGQGPEFLTYFQNEAQLDKSGLPSDRFFAERPEGSVSTLKIQRTQQEDSAVYLCASSRQAGSYNEQFFGPGTRLTVL.

This clone turned up a few times. The chain couples TRBV7-2 to TRBJ2-1; D call uncertain. V lost 2 bases and J 4 bases, leaving 3 bases between the germline ends. From germline, CDR1 is SGHTA and CDR2 FQGNSA. This CDR3 comprises 12 residues. The CDR3 is CASSLLYNEQFF. As DNA, the CDR3 is TGTGCCAGCAGCTTACTATACAATGAGCAGTTCTTC.

The chain uses TRBV5-1 and TRBJ2-3; 10 bases align to TRBD2. CDR1 SGHRS and CDR2 YFSETQ come from the germline V gene. The CDR3 runs 17 residues. The J segment lost 2 bases and the V segment lost 2 bases, leaving 8 bases of the junction unmatched. CDR3 in amino acids: CASSFRGLADHTDTQYF. CDR3 in DNA: TGCGCCAGCAGCTTCCGAGGACTAGCGGACCACACAGATACGCAGTATTTT.

The V call is TRBV2, the J call TRBJ1-2; D gene ambiguous. CDR1 is SNHLY and CDR2 is FYNNEI in the germline V gene. This CDR3 spans 15 amino acids. Trimming removed 1 base from V and 8 bases from J, with 17 bases in between. The CDR3 DNA follows: TGTGCCAGCAGTGAAGGAGAGACACGAGATGGGGGCTACACCTTC. As protein: CASSEGETRDGGYTF. The entire variable domain, with the rest obtained from reference TRBV2 and TRBJ1-2, is as follows: EPEVTQTPSHQVTQMGQEVILRCVPISNHLYFYWYRQILGQKVEFLVSFYNNEISEKSEIFDDQFSVERPDGSNFTLKIRSTKLEDSAMYFCASSEGETRDGGYTFGSGTRLTVV.

V gene TRBV4-2 combines with J gene TRBJ2-1, with 7 bases matching TRBD2. Germline V gene data show CDR1 as LGHNA and CDR2 as YNFKEQ. V was pared by 1 base and J by 8 bases, with 11 bases of the junction left unmatched. This CDR3 is built from 16 residues. The CDR3 sequence: CASSQVSAGALDEQFF. The DNA of the CDR3 is TGTGCCAGCAGCCAAGTCAGCGCGGGAGCACTCGATGAGCAGTTCTTC.

This clone was seen only once. The genes are TRBV2 and TRBJ2-5; 9 nucleotides agree with TRBD1. The V gene end was trimmed by 5 bases and the J gene end by 5 bases; junction bases not matched to a gene: 9. CDR3 length: 15 amino acids. Germline V gene sequence: CDR1 SNHLY, CDR2 FYNNEI. The CDR3 spells CASSRGLGQGETQYF. CDR3 sequence (DNA): TGTGCCAGCAGTCGGGGATTAGGACAGGGGGAGACCCAGTACTTC.

The chain links TRBV6-1 to TRBJ2-7; 9 positions agree with TRBD2. Germline CDR1 reads MNHNS; CDR2 reads SASEGT. V shed 3 bases and J 10 bases; nucleotides not matched to a gene: 7. The CDR3 runs 13 residues. CDR3 DNA sequence: TGTGCCAGCAGTGAGGGCACTAGCGGGTCTCAGTACTTC. Its translation is CASSEGTSGSQYF.

This clone appeared once. The chain is built from TRBV10-2 and TRBJ2-1, with unresolved D. Germline-derived CDR1 and CDR2 are WSHSY and SAAADI. The CDR3 loop spans 10 amino acids. Trimming removed 5 bases at V and 13 bases at J, with 9 bases between. CDR3 protein: CASSTEPQFF. The DNA of the CDR3 is TGCGCCAGCAGTACAGAACCTCAGTTCTTC.

This rearrangement joins TRBV7-2 to TRBJ1-3; D is uncertain. V dropped 3 bases and J dropped 0 bases, with 12 bases sitting between them. Germline V gene data show CDR1 as SGHTA and CDR2 as FQGNSA. CDR3 size: 16 residues. The CDR3 spells CASSFLGGNSGNTIYF. The CDR3 coding sequence is TGTGCCAGCAGCTTTTTGGGAGGGAACTCTGGAAACACCATATATTTT.

The chain couples TRBV11-2 to TRBJ2-1; 8 bases map to TRBD2. Germline assignment: CDR1 SGHAT and CDR2 FQNNGV. The CDR3 loop spans 15 amino acids. Trimming took 1 base from V and 7 from J; bases not matched to a gene: 6. The CDR3 protein is CASSLAGGFLNEQFF. CDR3 bases: TGTGCCAGCAGCTTAGCGGGAGGGTTCCTTAATGAGCAGTTCTTC.

The chain recombines TRBV4-3 with TRBJ2-6; a possible D gene is TRBD2 (5 bases). CDR3 length equals 16 residues. Trimming cost V 4 bases and J 2 bases, with 12 bases left between them. The germline CDR1 and CDR2 sequences are LGHNA and YSLEER. CDR3 DNA sequence: TGCGCCAGCAGCCCCGGGGAATTCCCTGGGGCCAACGTCCTGACTTTC. Translated, it gives CASSPGEFPGANVLTF.

The V gene is TRBV11-2, the J gene TRBJ1-1; a possible D gene is TRBD1 (5 bases). The V and J ends lost 5 bases and 0 bases respectively, with 10 bases between them. The CDR3 covers 14 residues. From germline, CDR1 is SGHAT and CDR2 FQNNGV. CDR3 residues: CASSGPTVNTEAFF. In nucleotides, the CDR3 is TGTGCCAGCAGCGGCCCGACAGTGAACACTGAAGCTTTCTTT. The complete variable domain, with remaining parts taken from reference TRBV11-2 and TRBJ1-1, reads EAGVAQSPRYKIIEKRQSVAFWCNPISGHATLYWYQQILGQGPKLLIQFQNNGVVDDSQLPKDRFSAERLKGVDSTLKIQPAKLEDSAVYLCASSGPTVNTEAFFGQGTRLTVV.

This chain connects TRBV19 to TRBJ1-1; perhaps TRBD1 as D (6 bases). Trimming took off 9 bases at V and 8 bases at J, with 22 bases between the two ends. There are 14 residues in the CDR3. Germline CDR1 LNHDA, CDR2 SQIVND (reference sequence). The CDR3 nucleotides are TGTGCCAGCAAGACCCTTGGGGGCACATTCGAAGCTTTCTTT. Amino acid sequence: CASKTLGGTFEAFF.